These T cell receptor beta chains were read from a single sample in a study of blood T cell repertoires in COVID-19. Profiled with immunoSEQ multiplex PCR; TCRdb holds only in-frame clones, not every one. Seen here are under 150,000 clones, almost 80% observed once, and the top ten hold 2.5% to 3%. Material for sequencing was PBMCs or T cells enriched from blood (not recorded which). Every receptor here comes from a woman aged 45-65 years who had recovered from COVID-19. Both conserved end residues are part of each CDR3. A D gene is named only where the DNA matches it firmly.

D gene: TRBD2
V gene: TRBV3-1/TRBV3-2
CDR3 protein: CASSPREETQYF

D gene: TRBD1
V gene: TRBV5-1
CDR3 protein: CASSLAAGGFDSVNTEAFF

D gene: -
V gene: TRBV19
CDR3 protein: CASNQGTEAFF

D gene: -
V gene: TRBV27
CDR3 protein: CASSFNSNDEQFF

D gene: -
V gene: TRBV11-2
CDR3 protein: CASSLDTGQPQHF

D gene: -
V gene: TRBV30
CDR3 protein: CAWSLDSSSGQPQHF

D gene: -
V gene: TRBV27
CDR3 protein: CASSGSDTQYF

D gene: -
V gene: TRBV5-1
CDR3 protein: CASSLGRASTDTQYF

D gene: -
V gene: TRBV25-1
CDR3 protein: CASTGGGSNTGELFF

D gene: -
V gene: TRBV27
CDR3 protein: CASSFFFPPRSYEQYF

D gene: TRBD1
V gene: TRBV11-1
CDR3 protein: CASKPRRGTGSEEQYF

D gene: TRBD1
V gene: TRBV11-2
CDR3 protein: CASSSGTGGVYEQYF

D gene: -
V gene: TRBV2
CDR3 protein: CASSDRGEGQPQHF

D gene: TRBD2
V gene: TRBV7-6
CDR3 protein: CASSPGLAGGETQYF

D gene: TRBD1
V gene: TRBV5-1
CDR3 protein: CASRGTGGLGNEQFF

D gene: TRBD1
V gene: TRBV4-1
CDR3 protein: CASSQFRDSNTEAFF

D gene: -
V gene: TRBV9
CDR3 protein: CASSVGTSTGELFF

D gene: TRBD1
V gene: TRBV3-1/TRBV3-2
CDR3 protein: CASSLGQGAGYTF

D gene: -
V gene: TRBV2
CDR3 protein: CASNRQSGSPLHF

D gene: -
V gene: TRBV20-1
CDR3 protein: CSAPTFGYTF